The 28 T cell receptor beta chains below come from one sample, sequenced in a study of blood T cell repertoires in COVID-19. Sequenced by immunoSEQ multiplex PCR; TCRdb stores in-frame clones only, minus some. Here the sample spans some 220,000 clones, 80% being singletons. Sample: peripheral blood. These receptors were taken from a human donor in a cohort sampled during active COVID-19.

This chain links TRBV10-1 with TRBJ2-3; D gene unclear. The CDR3 contains 11 residues. V was cut by 8 bases and J by 2 bases, with 5 bases left in between. The V gene's germline CDR1 is WNHNN and CDR2 SYGVQD (reference sequence). The CDR3 nucleotides read TGCGCCAGCCTTGTCACAGATACGCAGTATTTT. Translated, it gives CASLVTDTQYF.

This clone has a single count. The chain employs TRBV30 and TRBJ1-1; 10 nucleotides agree with TRBD1. Germline V gene lookup returns CDR1 GTSNPN and CDR2 SVGIG (reference sequence). This CDR3 spans 13 amino acids. V dropped 3 bases and J dropped 6; count of bases not matched to a gene: 4. The CDR3 DNA sequence: TGTGCCTGGAGAGTGGGGACAGGGGCTGAAGCTTTCTTT. It encodes CAWRVGTGAEAFF.

The CDR3 DNA is TGTGCCAGCAGCCAAGAGGGGCAGGGAATGTCACCCCTCCACTTT. It specifies CASSQEGQGMSPLHF. The chain has TRBV3-1 (or the pseudogene TRBV3-2) and TRBJ1-6; D might be TRBD1 (5 bases). CDR3 length: 15 residues. V was trimmed by 0 bases and J by 10 bases, leaving 13 bases between them. Germline CDR1 and CDR2: LGHDT and YNNKEL (reference sequence).

The chain combines TRBV19 with TRBJ1-5; D unclear. The length of the CDR3 is 14 residues. Trimming took off 5 bases at V and 0 bases at J, with 8 bases between the two ends. Germline loops: CDR1 LNHDA, CDR2 SQIVND (reference sequence). The CDR3 loop is CASSGLTSNQPQHF. The CDR3 DNA is TGTGCCAGTAGTGGACTGACTAGCAATCAGCCCCAGCATTTT.

The genes are TRBV4-1 and TRBJ2-5; D not certain. V was shortened by 0 bases and J by 4 bases, with 9 bases between the two germline ends. The CDR3 covers 14 residues. Germline CDR1 reads MGHRA; CDR2 reads YSYEKL. CDR3 amino acids: CASSQERRSETQYF. The CDR3 nucleotides read TGCGCCAGCAGCCAAGAGCGGCGGTCAGAGACCCAGTACTTC.

The V gene is TRBV24-1, the J gene TRBJ1-1; tentatively, D is TRBD1 (6 bases). CDR3 length equals 13 residues. Germline values: CDR1 KGHDR, CDR2 SFDVKD. The germline V and J ends were trimmed by 0 bases and 8 bases, with 9 bases remaining between them. This CDR3 is CATSDLGGGEAFF. CDR3 DNA: TGTGCCACCAGTGATTTGGGGGGCGGCGAAGCTTTCTTT.

The J gene is TRBJ2-2, the V gene TRBV7-3; 7 bases map to TRBD2. After removal of 1 base from V and 5 bases from J, the junction contained 7 bases not matched to a gene. The CDR3 length is 16 residues. Germline V gene sequence: CDR1 SGHTA, CDR2 FQGTGA. CDR3 in DNA: TGTGCCAGCAGCTTAAGTCTAGCGGTAACAACCGGGGAGCTGTTTTTT. This gives the protein CASSLSLAVTTGELFF.

This chain uses TRBV27 with TRBJ2-7; a weak D match, TRBD1 (5 bases). V lost 5 bases, J lost 6 bases, and 8 bases lay in between. This CDR3 has 11 residues. CDR1 MNHEY and CDR2 SMNVEV come from the germline V gene (reference sequence). The CDR3 DNA reads TGTGCCAGCAGTCTAAGGGGCGAGCAGTACTTC. As protein: CASSLRGEQYF.

V is TRBV18 and J is TRBJ1-1; D possibly corresponds to TRBD1 (5 bases). Trimming left V 3 bases short and J 2 bases short, with 16 bases between. The CDR3 runs 16 residues. Looked up from germline, CDR1 is KGHSH and CDR2 is LQKENI. The DNA of the CDR3 is TGTGCCAGCTCACCGACACAAACAGGTTACAACACTGAAGCTTTCTTT. This codes for CASSPTQTGYNTEAFF. Filled out from reference TRBV18 and TRBJ1-1, the complete variable domain reads NAGVMQNPRHLVRRRGQEARLRCSPMKGHSHVYWYRQLPEEGLKFMVYLQKENIIDESGMPKERFSAEFPKEGPSILRIQQVVRGDSAAYFCASSPTQTGYNTEAFFGQGTRLTVV.

The V call is TRBV2, the J call TRBJ2-7, with TRBD1 matching over 7 bases. CDR1 is SNHLY, CDR2 FYNNEI, per germline. The junction had 7 bases not matched to a gene; V was cut back by 6 bases and J by 2 bases. The CDR3 contains 14 residues. CDR3 DNA: TGTGCCAGCAGAGCCCGACAGGGCACCTACGAGCAGTACTTC. This sequence encodes CASRARQGTYEQYF.

The chain carries TRBV29-1 and TRBJ1-1; unclear D gene. This CDR3 spans 11 amino acids. CDR1 SQVTM and CDR2 ANQGSEA come from the germline V gene. The V end was cut by 7 bases, the J end by 1 base, with 7 bases between. The CDR3 nucleotides read TGCAGCGGTAGAGAGAACACTGAAGCTTTCTTT. Translated, it gives CSGRENTEAFF.

This chain uses TRBV27 with TRBJ2-2; 11 bases are shared with TRBD2. With 4 bases clipped from V and 4 bases from J, the junction kept 8 bases outside the gene matches. CDR1 MNHEY and CDR2 SMNVEV come from the germline V gene (reference sequence). This CDR3 is built from 17 residues. The CDR3 loop is CASSSPGLAALTGELFF. The CDR3 nucleotides read TGTGCCAGCAGTTCCCCGGGACTAGCGGCGCTCACCGGGGAGCTGTTTTTT.

V is TRBV7-6 and J is TRBJ1-5, with TRBD1 matching 7 bases. V lost 1 base to trimming and J lost 4 bases; unmatched junction nucleotides: 4. This CDR3 comprises 15 residues. Germline loops: CDR1 SGHVS, CDR2 FNYEAQ. This CDR3 reads CASSLEGGRNQPQHF. The CDR3 nucleotides read TGTGCCAGCAGCTTAGAAGGGGGCAGGAATCAGCCCCAGCATTTT.

This clone has only one observation. The chain uses TRBV27 and TRBJ1-1; weak D call: TRBD1 (5 bases). The germline V gene encodes CDR1 MNHEY and CDR2 SMNVEV (reference sequence). Trimming took 6 bases from V and 7 from J, leaving 9 bases between them. The CDR3 is 11 amino acids. CDR3 nucleotides: TGTGCCAGCAGCCTGGGACTTGAAGCTTTCTTT. It is translated as CASSLGLEAFF.

The V gene is TRBV14, the J gene TRBJ2-2; D remains ambiguous. The length of the CDR3 is 14 residues. Looked up from germline, CDR1 is SGHDN and CDR2 is FVKESK. Between the trimmed V and J ends, which lost 1 base and 7 bases, there was a span of 10 bases. CDR3 amino acids: CASSQAERFGELFF. CDR3 DNA: TGTGCCAGCAGCCAAGCTGAGAGGTTCGGGGAGCTGTTTTTT.

The rearrangement joins TRBV18 to TRBJ2-5; D not certain. The V gene's germline CDR1 is KGHSH and CDR2 LQKENI. CDR3 length equals 13 residues. V was shortened by 2 bases and J by 5 bases, with 9 bases between the two germline ends. The CDR3 nucleotides read TGTGCCAGCTCACCAGACTTTGGGGAGACCCAGTACTTC. This translates into CASSPDFGETQYF. The full variable domain, with the rest looked up from reference TRBV18 and TRBJ2-5, is NAGVMQNPRHLVRRRGQEARLRCSPMKGHSHVYWYRQLPEEGLKFMVYLQKENIIDESGMPKERFSAEFPKEGPSILRIQQVVRGDSAAYFCASSPDFGETQYFGPGTRLLVL.

This clone has a single count. This chain joins TRBV5-1 and TRBJ2-7, with D perhaps TRBD1 (6 bases). The CDR3 has 14 amino acids. V lost 4 bases to trimming and J lost 1 base, with 12 bases between them. CDR1 is SGHRS and CDR2 is YFSETQ in the germline V gene. CDR3 protein: CASSDTGHSYEQYF. The DNA of the CDR3 is TGCGCCAGCAGCGATACAGGGCATTCCTACGAGCAGTACTTC.

The rearrangement uses TRBV7-2 and TRBJ1-6; 8 positions match TRBD1. Germline trimming cut 2 bases from V and 9 bases from J; bases unmatched to any gene: 12. The CDR3 length is 17 residues. Germline assignment: CDR1 SGHTA and CDR2 FQGNSA. The DNA for the CDR3 is TGTGCCAGCAGCTTATCTGCTGCAGGGGGCGGAGGTTCACCCCTCCACTTT. Protein product: CASSLSAAGGGGSPLHF.

The chain has TRBV2 and TRBJ2-7; weak D call: TRBD1 (5 bases). Germline V CDR1 and CDR2: SNHLY, FYNNEI. CDR3 length: 15 residues. V lost 6 bases and J 1 base, leaving 16 bases between the germline ends. CDR3 coding DNA: TGTGCCAGCAGACGAACGACAGAAATTTCCTACGAGCAGTACTTC. Amino acids: CASRRTTEISYEQYF.

Details on this clone: The junction shows a germline mismatch at one end, possibly a read error. V gene TRBV6-1 combines with J gene TRBJ2-3; D unclear. This CDR3 region has 13 residues. Germline V gene data show CDR1 as MNHNS and CDR2 as SASEGT. CDR3 amino acids: CASGDPSTDTQYF. The CDR3 DNA reads as TGTGCCAGCGGTGACCCTAGCACAGATACGCAGTATTTT.

This clone was observed many times. This chain joins TRBV29-1 and TRBJ1-5; tentatively, D is TRBD1 (5 bases). This CDR3 region has 13 residues. Germline lookup yields CDR1 SQVTM and CDR2 ANQGSEA. Trimming stripped 4 bases from V and 4 bases from J, with 11 bases between. The CDR3 DNA reads TGCAGCGTTGCATCAGGGTTAAATCAGCCCCAGCATTTT. The encoded protein is CSVASGLNQPQHF.

This clone showed up just once. J is TRBJ1-2 and V is TRBV30; D perhaps matches TRBD1 (6 bases). The length of the CDR3 is 13 residues. V gave up 2 bases and J gave up 5 bases, with 12 bases separating them. From germline, CDR1 is GTSNPN and CDR2 SVGIG (reference sequence). The CDR3 is CAWSQRTAYGYTF. The CDR3 nucleotides read TGTGCCTGGAGTCAGCGGACAGCTTATGGCTACACCTTC.

The chain uses TRBV7-9 and TRBJ1-1, with no clear D. The V gene lost 1 base and the J gene lost 4 bases, with 10 bases spanning the gap. CDR1 is SEHNR and CDR2 is FQNEAQ in the germline V gene (reference sequence). CDR3 length: 14 amino acids. CDR3: CASSLVAGSTEAFF. The DNA for the CDR3 is TGTGCCAGCAGCTTAGTAGCCGGAAGCACTGAAGCTTTCTTT.

V usage is TRBV18 and J usage is TRBJ1-2; D gene uncertain. The CDR3 consists of 16 residues. Trimming left V 1 base short and J 1 base short, with 13 bases between. Germline CDR1 reads KGHSH; CDR2 reads LQKENI. Here the CDR3 reads CASSPQEAGFNYGYTF. The CDR3 bases are TGTGCCAGCTCACCACAAGAAGCAGGATTTAACTATGGCTACACCTTC.

The chain combines TRBV19 with TRBJ1-5; D not certain. The CDR3 contains 16 residues. Trimming took 5 bases from V and 4 from J, leaving 18 bases between them. Per the germline V gene, CDR1 is LNHDA and CDR2 is SQIVND (reference sequence). The CDR3 is CASSLLPGGRNQPQHF. CDR3 DNA sequence: TGTGCCAGTAGTCTCCTTCCGGGAGGGAGGAATCAGCCCCAGCATTTT.

The gene calls are TRBV6-5 and TRBJ2-7; 9 nucleotides match TRBD1. The CDR3 is 15 amino acids. The ends lost 6 bases at V and 4 bases at J; junction bases unmatched: 10. CDR1 and CDR2 from the germline V gene are MNHEY and SVGAGI. CDR3 residues: CASSRRGQGNYEQYF. The CDR3, as DNA: TGTGCCAGCAGCAGAAGGGGACAGGGAAATTACGAGCAGTACTTC.

The chain is built from TRBV4-1 and TRBJ1-4; weak D call: TRBD1 (5 bases). Looked up from germline, CDR1 is MGHRA and CDR2 is YSYEKL. Between the trimmed V and J ends, which lost 5 bases and 4 bases, there was a span of 14 bases. This CDR3 comprises 15 residues. Here the CDR3 DNA reads TGCGCCAGCAGCTACCCGGGACTATTTAATGAAAAACTGTTTTTT. As protein: CASSYPGLFNEKLFF.

The gene calls are TRBV19 and TRBJ1-2; 9 bases align to TRBD1. The V and J ends lost 5 bases and 8 bases, in that order; junction bases with no gene match: 12. The CDR3 extends over 15 amino acids. Germline V gene data show CDR1 as LNHDA and CDR2 as SQIVND (reference sequence). CDR3 protein: CASSALTGGAGGYTF. The CDR3, as DNA: TGTGCCAGTAGTGCCCTCACAGGGGGCGCCGGCGGCTACACCTTC.